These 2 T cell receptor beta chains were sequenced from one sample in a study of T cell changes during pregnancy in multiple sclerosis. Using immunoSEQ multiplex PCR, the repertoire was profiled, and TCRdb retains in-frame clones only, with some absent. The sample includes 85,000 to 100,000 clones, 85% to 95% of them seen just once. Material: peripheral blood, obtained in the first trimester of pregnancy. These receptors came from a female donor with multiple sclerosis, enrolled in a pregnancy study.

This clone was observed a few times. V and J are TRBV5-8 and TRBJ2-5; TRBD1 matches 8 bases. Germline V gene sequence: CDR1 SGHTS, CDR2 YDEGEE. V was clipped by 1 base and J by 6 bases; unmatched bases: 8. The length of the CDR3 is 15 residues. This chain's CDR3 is CASSLWRQGTKTQYF. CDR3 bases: TGTGCCAGCAGCTTGTGGCGACAGGGGACAAAGACCCAGTACTTC.

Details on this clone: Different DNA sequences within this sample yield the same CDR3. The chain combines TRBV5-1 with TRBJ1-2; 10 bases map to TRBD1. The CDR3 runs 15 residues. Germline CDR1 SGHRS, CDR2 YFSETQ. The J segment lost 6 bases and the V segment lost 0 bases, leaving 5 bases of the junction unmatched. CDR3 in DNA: TGCGCCAGCAGCTTGGACACCGGGACAGGGGATGGCTACACCTTC. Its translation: CASSLDTGTGDGYTF. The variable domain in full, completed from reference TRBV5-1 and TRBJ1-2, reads KAGVTQTPRYLIKTRGQQVTLSCSPISGHRSVSWYQQTPGQGLQFLFEYFSETQRNKGNFPGRFSGRQFSNSRSEMNVSTLELGDSALYLCASSLDTGTGDGYTFGSGTRLTVV.